This T cell receptor beta chain was observed in a study of cytomegalovirus exposure and HLA in healthy donors. Concerning this clone: No antigen is known for it.

PCR was performed using 60 Vbeta and 13 Jbeta primers. Sequenced by immunoSEQ multiplex PCR; TCRdb stores in-frame clones only, minus some. In total, the table holds more than 200,000 clones. Study results and limitations: Later findings reportedly placed an Asian-associated ancestry cluster below the 666-donor mean for N-insertions.

Looked up from germline, CDR1 is SEHNR and CDR2 is FQNEAQ (reference sequence). The CDR3 extends over 14 amino acids. Trimming removed 5 bases from V and 9 bases from J, with 14 bases in between. V and J are TRBV7-9 and TRBJ2-6; D call uncertain. The source is a woman aged 25-40 years in good health and CMV-seropositive. The sequenced sample was PBMCs. CDR3 coding DNA: TGTGCCAGCAGCCTAGAGACATACCTCAACGTCCTGACTTTC. Its translation is CASSLETYLNVLTF.